These T cell receptor beta chains were read from a single sample in a study of T cell repertoires in cytomegalovirus infection. TCRdb re-called the reads through MiXCR, storing one row per CDR3 protein. Here the sample spans 150,000 to 200,000 distinct CDR3 sequences, 8% to 10% being singletons. Sequencing input: PBMCs. Every receptor here comes from a human donor in good health (CMV status not recorded). Some clones in this sample may be carry-over from other donors' samples. The CDR3 runs from the conserved cysteine through the conserved F or W. The order of the fields is clone size, J gene, V gene, D gene, CDR3 DNA, CDR3 protein. D genes are given only for firm matches. Size tells how often a clone was seen (once, few, many) or the class of an expanded clone, and some rows leave it out.

>.|TRBJ2-2|TRBV11-2|.
TGTGCCAGCAGCCCCCAAAGCATCACCGGGGAGCTGTTTTTT
CASSPQSITGELFF
>many|TRBJ2-3|TRBV7-2|.
TGTGCCAGCAGCTTCGCAGGAAATACGCAGTATTTT
CASSFAGNTQYF
>.|TRBJ2-1|TRBV28|TRBD1
TGTGCCAGCAAAGGGACAGGGGGGAACAATGAGCAGTTCTTC
CASKGTGGNNEQFF
>many|TRBJ2-2|TRBV7-2|TRBD1
TGTGCCAGCAGCTTTAGGAGGACAGGGCAAGCGGGCACCGGGGAGCTGTTTTTT
CASSFRRTGQAGTGELFF
>many|TRBJ1-1|TRBV6-1|.
TGTGCCAGTCGAAGGGGAGAGCAGAACACTGAAGCTTTCTTT
CASRRGEQNTEAFF
>many|TRBJ1-5|TRBV2|.
TGTGCCAGCAGTGAACAAGGGGATCAGCCCCAGCATTTT
CASSEQGDQPQHF
>.|TRBJ2-7|TRBV4-3|TRBD2
TGCGCCAGCAGCCAGATTAGCGGGGCCGGCGAGCAGTACTTC
CASSQISGAGEQYF
>many|TRBJ2-7|TRBV7-9|.
TGTGCCAGCAGCAGTAGTGGGATGAGGGGCTACGAGCAGTACTTC
CASSSSGMRGYEQYF
>many|TRBJ2-5|TRBV7-8|.
TGTGCCAGCAGCCTGACGACCCCGGTCCCCCAAGAGACCCAGTACTTC
CASSLTTPVPQETQYF
>many|TRBJ1-1|TRBV7-2|TRBD1
TGTGCCAGCAGCCCGATCCCGGGACAGTCGGGTTTGGTTCATCCCACTGAAGCTTTCTTT
CASSPIPGQSGLVHPTEAFF
>.|TRBJ1-6|TRBV12-3/TRBV12-4|.
TGTGCCAGCTCAGGCCGGCAGACTAATTCACCCCTCCACTTT
CASSGRQTNSPLHF
>many|TRBJ2-2|TRBV2|TRBD1
TGTGCCAGCAGTGATCCAGGACAGGGGGTCGTCACCGGGGAGCTGTTTTTT
CASSDPGQGVVTGELFF
>.|TRBJ2-1|TRBV28|.
TGTGCCAGCAGCTCCGCCGACAGGTTGGCCAATGAGCAGTTCTTC
CASSSADRLANEQFF
>.|TRBJ1-1|TRBV19|.
TGTGCCAGTAGTATCCGACAGGCGGGCGCTGAAGCTTTCTTT
CASSIRQAGAEAFF
>.|TRBJ2-4|TRBV29-1|.
TGCAGCGTTGAACAGGGGACCTTAGCCAAAAACATTCAGTACTTC
CSVEQGTLAKNIQYF
>many|TRBJ2-7|TRBV20-1|TRBD2
TGCAGTGCTATGACCGGGAGGGCCTACGAGCAGTACTTC
CSAMTGRAYEQYF
>few|TRBJ1-1|TRBV23-1|.
TGCGCCAGCAGTCACTGGCCGAGGAACACTGAAGCTTTCTTT
CASSHWPRNTEAFF